This TCR beta chain originates from a study of T cells in Graves' hyperthyroidism and ophthalmopathy (dated by TCRdb to between 2017 and 2020). With regard to the full study: Peripheral blood was collected at initial diagnosis, before any treatment. The 95 to 100 discovery patients were randomly divided into training and test sets at a 7:3 ratio. An independent validation cohort of some 18 hyperthyroidism patients and 17 patients who later progressed to ophthalmopathy tested prospective prediction of ophthalmopathy. After blood sampling, hyperthyroidism patients were treated with methimazole at a starting dose of 30 mg daily, and ophthalmopathy patients were treated with high-dose intravenous methylprednisolone. According to the paper, TCR Vbeta CDR3 sequencing was carried out on approximately 140 peripheral blood samples, which came from approximately 43 ophthalmopathy, approximately 78 hyperthyroidism and roughly 17 progressor patients. To identify distinguishing TCR V-J signatures, a discovery cohort of 95 to 100 patients was used, comprising under 45 with Graves' ophthalmopathy and some 57 with stable Graves' hyperthyroidism. In addition, the study compared T-cell repertoires in thyroid tissue and in blood from several Graves' hyperthyroidism patients. Paper-wide results and their limitations: Blood samples also contained most of the expanded thyroid clonotypes (frequency above 0.001), which suggests that blood repertoires may reflect thyroid immune responses. In cross-validation, a model built on a 13 V-J signature told ophthalmopathy apart from stable hyperthyroidism with approximately 90% sensitivity and about 81% specificity, and in testing the same model reached 80%/75%. No statistical method was used to fix the sample size in advance, and group allocation was not hidden from the investigators. During validation, the model predicted progression to ophthalmopathy a median of about 6.3 months ahead of onset, with more than 55% sensitivity and 72% to 80% specificity.

TCR beta CDR3 regions were amplified from RNA transcripts. The first round of RT-PCR for the TCR CDR3 was performed with the HTBI primer set and the Qiagen OneStep RT-PCR kit. The libraries were constructed in a second round of multiplex PCR and then size-selected and purified. Libraries were sequenced paired-end with 100 bp reads on an Illumina HiSeq2000. In the source study's methods: SOAPnuke was used to process the raw data, removing reads that contained adapters or uncalled bases, had a mean Phred below 15, or lacked an exact match to the constant primer or identifier. COPE v1.2.5 was used to merge high-quality paired reads, and clonotypes were defined as unique nucleotide sequences. MiTCR v1.1 was used to align the clonotypes against IMGT TRBV, TRBD and TRBJ reference segments. The analysis included only V-J combinations with a frequency above 0.0001, which together covered 99% to 99.2% of the repertoires. The TCS score was defined as F50 (clonal expansion) divided by E x V (chaos), with BLOSUM62-based TCRdist calculated between CDR3 peptides within each V-J. Welch's t-statistics and random forest reduced just over 500 V-J features to about 12, which were used in a naive Bayes classifier (R e1071). Using fastp at Q25 and MiXCR, TCRdb reprocessed the public reads and kept productive beta chains. Rows with a matching CDR3 protein are joined into one entry that keeps the most common DNA and genes. The V and J calls shown here were made by TCRdb, not taken from the authors' results. The sample data list about 770,000 distinct CDR3 sequences, and approximately 19% of these were observed just once. The ten largest clones capture 16% of the sample.

With regard to this clonotype: The antigen it binds to is not known. It has no much larger one-base neighbor in the sample; base qualities were not kept.

The hyperthyroidism patients were between 18 and 65 years old and newly diagnosed, with a disease duration of less than 2 months. Patients with uncontrolled infections, other autoimmune diseases, pregnancy or lactation were excluded. Clinical symptoms, serum thyroxine and TRAb, thyroid ultrasound, and orbital computed tomography formed the basis for the diagnoses. Blood from progressor patients was drawn when they were first diagnosed with hyperthyroidism, before any ophthalmopathy symptoms appeared. PBMCs were isolated from 10 ml of fresh peripheral blood by Ficoll-Paque density gradient centrifugation. Progressor patients were defined as those initially diagnosed with Graves' hyperthyroidism in whom ophthalmopathy developed during follow-up. Trizol reagent was used to extract total RNA, and RNA quality was then checked on an Agilent 2100 Bioanalyzer. V drops 8 bases and J drops 2 bases, leaving 21 bases in between. The CDR1 and CDR2 encoded by the germline V gene are SGHRS and YFSETQ. Measured from the cysteine to the phenylalanine, the CDR3 is 16 residues long. Of the read, only the CDR3 DNA is kept; its 48 bases are in frame from base 1.

The rearrangement combines TRBV5-1 with TRBJ2-3; the D gene cannot be named for sure. This TCR came from a woman between 50 and 59 years old with Graves' hyperthyroidism that later progressed to Graves' ophthalmopathy. Sequenced sample: blood. The sequenced DNA is TGCGCCAGTAATTATCGGCGGCGTCATCCCACAGATACGCAGTATTTT. Protein translation: CASNYRRRHPTDTQYF.